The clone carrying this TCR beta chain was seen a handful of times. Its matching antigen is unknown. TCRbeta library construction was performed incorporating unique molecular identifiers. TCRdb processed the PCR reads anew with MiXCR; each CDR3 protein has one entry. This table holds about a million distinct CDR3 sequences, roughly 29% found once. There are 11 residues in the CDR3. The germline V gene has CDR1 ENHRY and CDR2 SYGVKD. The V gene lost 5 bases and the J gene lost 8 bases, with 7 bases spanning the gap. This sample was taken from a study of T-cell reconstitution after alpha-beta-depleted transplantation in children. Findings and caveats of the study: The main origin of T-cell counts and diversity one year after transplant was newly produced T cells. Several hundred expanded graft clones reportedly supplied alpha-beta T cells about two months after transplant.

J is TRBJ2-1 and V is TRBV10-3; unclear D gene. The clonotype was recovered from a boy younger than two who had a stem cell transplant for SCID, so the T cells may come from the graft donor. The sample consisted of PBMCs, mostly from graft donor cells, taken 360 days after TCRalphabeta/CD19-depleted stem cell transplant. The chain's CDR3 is CAISYLDEQFF. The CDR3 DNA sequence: TGTGCCATCAGTTACTTAGATGAGCAGTTCTTC.